This T cell receptor beta chain comes out of a study of blood T cell repertoires in COVID-19. Background on the study: The United States, Italy and Spain provided the acute and convalescent COVID-19 samples. From T cells, B-cell-depleted T cells, or PBMCs came the material, which was cDNA or gDNA.

As handled by the study authors: Amplification of reference gene primers was used by the study to estimate nucleated cell counts. Libraries were prepared by immunoSEQ multiplex PCR; TCRdb keeps only in-frame clonotypes and omits some of them. The V and J calls and clone size come from that table; D and trimming were worked out from the DNA. The sample includes 250,000 to 300,000 clones, approximately 85% of them seen just once. The CDR3 has 14 residues. V shed 3 bases and J 7 bases; nucleotides not matched to a gene: 3. CDR1 MNHNS and CDR2 SASEGT come from the germline V gene. Sequencing input: peripheral blood. The gene calls are TRBV6-1 and TRBJ1-6, with 7 nucleotides matching TRBD1. This receptor was identified in a man aged 50 to 60 with active or convalescent COVID-19. CDR3 in amino acids: CASSEAGGNSPLHF. CDR3 bases: TGTGCCAGCAGTGAGGCAGGGGGAAATTCACCCCTCCACTTT.